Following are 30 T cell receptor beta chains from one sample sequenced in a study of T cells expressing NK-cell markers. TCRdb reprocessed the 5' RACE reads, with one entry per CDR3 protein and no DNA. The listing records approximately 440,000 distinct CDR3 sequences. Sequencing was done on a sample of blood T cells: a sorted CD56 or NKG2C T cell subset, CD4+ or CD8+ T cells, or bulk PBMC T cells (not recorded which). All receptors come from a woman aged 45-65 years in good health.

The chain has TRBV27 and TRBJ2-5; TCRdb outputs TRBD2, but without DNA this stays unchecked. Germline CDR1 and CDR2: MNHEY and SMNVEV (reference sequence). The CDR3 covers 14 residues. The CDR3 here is CASRVLAGYETQYF.

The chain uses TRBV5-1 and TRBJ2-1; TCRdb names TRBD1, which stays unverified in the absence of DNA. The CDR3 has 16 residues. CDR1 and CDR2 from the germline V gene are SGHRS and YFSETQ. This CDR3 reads CASSLARRRGYNEQFF. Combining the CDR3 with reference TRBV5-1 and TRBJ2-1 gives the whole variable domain KAGVTQTPRYLIKTRGQQVTLSCSPISGHRSVSWYQQTPGQGLQFLFEYFSETQRNKGNFPGRFSGRQFSNSRSEMNVSTLELGDSALYLCASSLARRRGYNEQFFGPGTRLTVL.

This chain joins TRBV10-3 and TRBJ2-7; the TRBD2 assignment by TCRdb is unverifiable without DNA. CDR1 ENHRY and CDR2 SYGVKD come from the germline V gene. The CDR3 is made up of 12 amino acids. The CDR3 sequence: CAISDPLYEQYF.

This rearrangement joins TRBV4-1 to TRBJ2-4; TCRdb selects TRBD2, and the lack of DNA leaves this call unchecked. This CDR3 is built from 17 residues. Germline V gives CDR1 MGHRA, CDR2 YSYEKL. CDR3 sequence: CASSPIGLAGAKNIQYF.

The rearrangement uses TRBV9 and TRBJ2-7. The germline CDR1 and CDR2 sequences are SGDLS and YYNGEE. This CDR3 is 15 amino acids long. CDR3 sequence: CASSVESGTTYEQYF.

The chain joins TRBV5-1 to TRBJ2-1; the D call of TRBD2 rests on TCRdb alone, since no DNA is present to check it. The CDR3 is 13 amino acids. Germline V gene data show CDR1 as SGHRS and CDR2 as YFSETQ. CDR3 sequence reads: CASRRLADNEQFF.

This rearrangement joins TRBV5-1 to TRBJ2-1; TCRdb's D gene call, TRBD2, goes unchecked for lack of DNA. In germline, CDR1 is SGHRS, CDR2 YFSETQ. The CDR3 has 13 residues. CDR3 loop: CASSLVGTGGEFF.

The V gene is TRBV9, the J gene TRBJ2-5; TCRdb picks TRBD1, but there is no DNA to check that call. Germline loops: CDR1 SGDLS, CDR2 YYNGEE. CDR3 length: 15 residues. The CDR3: CASSVVGGPQETQYF.

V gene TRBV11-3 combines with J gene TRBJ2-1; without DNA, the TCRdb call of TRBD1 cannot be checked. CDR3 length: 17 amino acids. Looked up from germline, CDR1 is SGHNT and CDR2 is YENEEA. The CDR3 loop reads CASTKGGLLAGYNEQFF.

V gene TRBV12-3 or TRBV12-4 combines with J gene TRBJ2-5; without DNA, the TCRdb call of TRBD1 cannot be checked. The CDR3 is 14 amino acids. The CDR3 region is CASSFWMGEETQYF.

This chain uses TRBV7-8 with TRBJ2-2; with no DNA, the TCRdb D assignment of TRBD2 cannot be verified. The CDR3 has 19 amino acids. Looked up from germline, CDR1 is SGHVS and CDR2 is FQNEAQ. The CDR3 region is CASKTLTASHGGNTGELFF.

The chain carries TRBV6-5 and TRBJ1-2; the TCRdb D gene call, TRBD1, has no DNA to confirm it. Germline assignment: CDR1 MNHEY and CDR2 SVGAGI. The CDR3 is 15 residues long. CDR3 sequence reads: CASSYGGVLGSGYTF.

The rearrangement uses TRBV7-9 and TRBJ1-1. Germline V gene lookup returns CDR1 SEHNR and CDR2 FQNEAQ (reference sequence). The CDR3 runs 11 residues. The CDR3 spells CASSFTREAFF.

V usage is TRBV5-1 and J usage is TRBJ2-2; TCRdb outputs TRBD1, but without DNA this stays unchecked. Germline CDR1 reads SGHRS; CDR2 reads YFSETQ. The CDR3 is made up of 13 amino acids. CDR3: CASSFLRAGELFF.

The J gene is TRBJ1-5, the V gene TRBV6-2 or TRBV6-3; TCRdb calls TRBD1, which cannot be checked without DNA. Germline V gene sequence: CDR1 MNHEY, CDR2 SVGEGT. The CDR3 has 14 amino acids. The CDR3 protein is CASTDRAGNQPQHF.

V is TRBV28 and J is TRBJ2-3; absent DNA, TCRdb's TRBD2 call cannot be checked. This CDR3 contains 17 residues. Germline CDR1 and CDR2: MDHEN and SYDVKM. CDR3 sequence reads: CASSLKSSGRRSDTQYF.

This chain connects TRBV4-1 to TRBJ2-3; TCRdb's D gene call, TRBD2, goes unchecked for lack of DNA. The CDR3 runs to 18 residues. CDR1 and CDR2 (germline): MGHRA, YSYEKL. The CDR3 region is CASSQTLGIAGELDTQYF.

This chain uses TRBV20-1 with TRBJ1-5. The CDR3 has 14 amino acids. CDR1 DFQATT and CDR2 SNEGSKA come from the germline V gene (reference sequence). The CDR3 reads CSARDATSTQPQHF.

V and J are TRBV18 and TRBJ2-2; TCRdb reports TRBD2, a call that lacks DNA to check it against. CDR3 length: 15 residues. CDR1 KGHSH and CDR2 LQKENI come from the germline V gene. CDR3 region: CASSPSSGTVAELFF.

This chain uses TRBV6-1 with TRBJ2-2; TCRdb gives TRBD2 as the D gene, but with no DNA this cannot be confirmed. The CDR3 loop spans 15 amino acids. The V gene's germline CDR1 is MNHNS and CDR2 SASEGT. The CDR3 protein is CASSAASGASGELFF.

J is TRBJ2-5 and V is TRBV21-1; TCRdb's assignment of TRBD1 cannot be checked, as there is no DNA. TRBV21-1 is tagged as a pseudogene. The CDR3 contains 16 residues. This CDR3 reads CASTHLRDRGRETQYF.

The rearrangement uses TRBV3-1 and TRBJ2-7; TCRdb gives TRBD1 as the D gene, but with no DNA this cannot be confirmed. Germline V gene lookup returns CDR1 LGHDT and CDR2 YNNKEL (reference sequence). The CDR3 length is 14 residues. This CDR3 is CASSLGHSSYEQYF.

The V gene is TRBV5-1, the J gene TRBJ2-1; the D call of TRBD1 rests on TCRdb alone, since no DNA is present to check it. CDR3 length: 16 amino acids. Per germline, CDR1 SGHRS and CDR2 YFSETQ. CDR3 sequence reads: CASSATGRPIYNEQFF. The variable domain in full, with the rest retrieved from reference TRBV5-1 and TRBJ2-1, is KAGVTQTPRYLIKTRGQQVTLSCSPISGHRSVSWYQQTPGQGLQFLFEYFSETQRNKGNFPGRFSGRQFSNSRSEMNVSTLELGDSALYLCASSATGRPIYNEQFFGPGTRLTVL.

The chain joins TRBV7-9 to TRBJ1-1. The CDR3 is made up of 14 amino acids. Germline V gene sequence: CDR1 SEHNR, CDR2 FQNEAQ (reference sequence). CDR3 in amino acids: CASSSYGMNTEAFF.

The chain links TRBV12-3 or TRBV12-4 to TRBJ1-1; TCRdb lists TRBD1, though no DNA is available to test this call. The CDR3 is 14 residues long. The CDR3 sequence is CASSRLGWNTEAFF.

The CDR3 here is CASSLRGLAAETQYF. The V call is TRBV5-1, the J call TRBJ2-5; TCRdb proposes TRBD2, but this gene call is untestable without DNA. The CDR3 is 15 residues long. Germline assignment: CDR1 SGHRS and CDR2 YFSETQ.

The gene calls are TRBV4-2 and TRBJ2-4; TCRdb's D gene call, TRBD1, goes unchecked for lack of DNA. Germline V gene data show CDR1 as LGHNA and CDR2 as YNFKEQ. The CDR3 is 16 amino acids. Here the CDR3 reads CASSQEGGGGSNIQYF.

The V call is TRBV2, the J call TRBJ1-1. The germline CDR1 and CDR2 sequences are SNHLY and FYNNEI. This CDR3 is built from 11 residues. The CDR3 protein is CASQTTIGAFF.

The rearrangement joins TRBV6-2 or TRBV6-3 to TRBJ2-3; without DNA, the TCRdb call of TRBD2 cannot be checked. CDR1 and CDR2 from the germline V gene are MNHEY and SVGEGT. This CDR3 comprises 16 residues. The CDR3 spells CASSYGAQWGTDTQYF.

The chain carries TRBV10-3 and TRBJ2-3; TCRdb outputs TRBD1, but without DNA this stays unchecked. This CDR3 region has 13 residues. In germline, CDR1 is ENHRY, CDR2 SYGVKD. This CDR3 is CAIRAGTVDTQYF.